The next 29 T cell receptor beta chains were all read from a single sample in a study of T cells in Graves' hyperthyroidism and ophthalmopathy. Amplification targeted TCR beta CDR3 regions from RNA transcripts. An initial round of RT-PCR targeting the TCR CDR3 relied on the HTBI primer set. TCRdb processed the multiplex PCR reads anew with MiXCR; each CDR3 protein has one entry. The table has some 650,000 distinct CDR3 sequences, about 16% seen once. The sequencing input was blood. Every receptor here comes from a woman aged 40 to 55 with Graves' ophthalmopathy.

This clonotype was seen a single time. Compared with germline, one end of the junction differs, possibly owing to a read error. This chain uses TRBV18 with TRBJ1-1; D is perhaps TRBD1 (6 bases). Germline V CDR1 and CDR2: KGHSH, LQKENI. CDR3 length: 14 amino acids. The CDR3 nucleotides read TGTGCCGGCTCACCAGGACAGCCGAACACTGAAGCTTTCTTT. This encodes CAGSPGQPNTEAFF.

This clonotype has just a few counts. The chain combines TRBV24-1 with TRBJ2-2, with a weak D call TRBD2 (6 bases). CDR1 KGHDR and CDR2 SFDVKD come from the germline V gene. V lost 7 bases to trimming and J lost 0 bases, with 11 bases between them. There are 15 residues in the CDR3. This CDR3 reads CATRGGTPNTGELFF. The CDR3 DNA reads TGTGCCACCAGAGGAGGGACCCCGAACACCGGGGAGCTGTTTTTT.

This clonotype appeared many times. This sequence joins TRBV20-1 and TRBJ2-1; 8 bases line up with TRBD2. This CDR3 comprises 15 residues. J lost 6 bases, V lost 3 bases, and 10 bases had no gene match. Germline V gives CDR1 DFQATT, CDR2 SNEGSKA (reference sequence). The DNA of the CDR3 is TGCAGTGCTAGTCGGGGTAGCGGGACTCTCAATGAGCAGTTCTTC. This codes for CSASRGSGTLNEQFF.

This clonotype was observed many times. The V call is TRBV3-1, the J call TRBJ1-5; D is ambiguous. V lost 5 bases and J lost 2, with 7 bases in between. CDR1 and CDR2 (germline): LGHDT, YNNKEL (reference sequence). This CDR3 region has 13 residues. The CDR3 region is CASSNSGNQPQHF. The CDR3, as DNA: TGTGCCAGCAGCAACTCCGGCAATCAGCCCCAGCATTTT.

This clonotype was recorded many times. This chain uses TRBV4-1 with TRBJ1-2; 8 bases are shared with TRBD1. The CDR3 is 16 residues long. Losses at the gene ends were 0 bases for V and 7 bases for J; bases not matched to a gene: 10. Germline CDR1 reads MGHRA; CDR2 reads YSYEKL. The CDR3 DNA follows: TGCGCCAGCAGCCAAGATGGGGGGCAGGGGGCGCGTGGCTACACCTTC. It translates to CASSQDGGQGARGYTF.

This clonotype was recorded at least ten times. The gene calls are TRBV5-1 and TRBJ2-7; TRBD1 is a possible D gene (6 bases). Per the germline V gene, CDR1 is SGHRS and CDR2 is YFSETQ. The CDR3 covers 15 residues. V lost 4 bases and J lost 4, with 18 bases in between. The DNA for the CDR3 is TGCGCCAGCAGCCCCGAGGGGGTGCTTAGGTACGAGCAGTACTTC. Protein: CASSPEGVLRYEQYF.

In its sample, this clonotype was seen many times. V gene TRBV11-2 combines with J gene TRBJ2-7, with D possibly being TRBD2 (6 bases). Trimming pared 6 bases from V and 4 bases from J, leaving 13 bases between. This CDR3 region has 13 residues. Germline loops: CDR1 SGHAT, CDR2 FQNNGV. The CDR3 region is CASRGGGAYEQYF. Written as DNA, the CDR3 is TGTGCCAGCAGGGGGGGTGGGGCATACGAGCAGTACTTC.

The rearrangement links TRBV25-1 to TRBJ1-1; D might be TRBD1 (5 bases). Trimming took 3 bases from V and 6 from J, leaving 11 bases between them. The CDR3 contains 13 residues. Germline lookup yields CDR1 MGHDK and CDR2 SYGVNS. The CDR3 here is CASSDYRGAEAFF. CDR3 in DNA: TGTGCCAGCAGTGATTATAGGGGCGCTGAAGCTTTCTTT. Using reference TRBV25-1 and TRBJ1-1 for the parts outside the CDR3, the full variable domain is EADIYQTPRYLVIGTGKKITLECSQTMGHDKMYWYQQDPGMELHLIHYSYGVNSTEKGDLSSESTVSRIRTEHFPLTLESARPSHTSQYLCASSDYRGAEAFFGQGTRLTVV.

The chain uses TRBV29-1 and TRBJ1-2; 7 bases fit TRBD1. CDR1 is SQVTM and CDR2 is ANQGSEA in the germline V gene. This CDR3 has 11 residues. J was trimmed by 4 bases and V by 4 bases; bases with no gene match: 0. The CDR3 protein is CSVGQGYGYTF. The CDR3 region has the DNA TGCAGCGTTGGACAGGGCTATGGCTACACCTTC.

This clonotype was counted many times. The chain's CDR3 is CASSPFGETQYF. Here the CDR3 DNA reads TGTGCCAGCTCACCTTTTGGAGAGACCCAGTACTTC. The V gene is TRBV18, the J gene TRBJ2-5; the D is unclear. Germline V gene data show CDR1 as KGHSH and CDR2 as LQKENI. The ends were cut back, 3 bases at V and 4 bases at J, with 6 bases in the middle. CDR3 length: 12 amino acids.

For this clonotype: Possible read error: a much larger clone is one base away. This chain joins TRBV11-2 and TRBJ1-1; possibly TRBD1 for D (6 bases). This CDR3 has 13 amino acids. V gave up 5 bases and J gave up 7 bases, with 14 bases separating them. From germline, CDR1 is SGHAT and CDR2 FQNNGV. The CDR3 region has the DNA TGTGCCAGCAGCCGGGGGGCAGGTGTTGAAGCTTTCTTT. Its protein is CASSRGAGVEAFF.

This clonotype was observed a handful of times. DNA of the CDR3: TGTGCCAGTAGTGTAGGACAGGGGGCGGGCAGCAATCAGCCCCAGCATTTT. Translation: CASSVGQGAGSNQPQHF. The chain carries TRBV19 and TRBJ1-5; 11 bases fit TRBD1. The CDR3 runs 17 residues. After removal of 5 bases from V and 1 base from J, the junction contained 7 bases not matched to a gene. Germline V lookup: CDR1 LNHDA, CDR2 SQIVND (reference sequence).

This clonotype turned up a few times. The V gene is TRBV18, the J gene TRBJ1-2; D is ambiguous. The CDR3 sequence is 15 residues long. CDR1 and CDR2 from the germline V gene are KGHSH and LQKENI. V lost 1 base and J lost 3, with 12 bases in between. CDR3 sequence: CASSPRGAGDYGYTF. The CDR3 DNA follows: TGTGCCAGCTCACCACGGGGAGCCGGTGACTATGGCTACACCTTC.

This clonotype was picked up one time. The chain combines TRBV12-3 or TRBV12-4 with TRBJ2-3, with D maybe TRBD1 (6 bases). The CDR3 is 15 amino acids. Trimming removed 6 bases at V and 1 base at J, with 14 bases between. In DNA form, the CDR3 reads TGTGCCAGCAGGCCATCCTCAGGGGGCACAGATACGCAGTATTTT. Translated, it gives CASRPSSGGTDTQYF.

This clonotype appeared many times. CDR3 loop: CASSARTSGKEQYF. The CDR3 bases are TGTGCCAGCAGCGCTCGGACTAGCGGGAAAGAGCAGTACTTC. V is TRBV3-1 and J is TRBJ2-7, with 12 nucleotides matching TRBD2. V trimming: 5 bases; J trimming: 7 bases; junction bases outside the gene matches: 6. The CDR3 runs 14 residues. The germline gives CDR1 LGHDT, CDR2 YNNKEL (reference sequence).

This clonotype came up a few times. The rearrangement uses TRBV20-1 and TRBJ1-4; D not resolved. CDR1 DFQATT and CDR2 SNEGSKA come from the germline V gene (reference sequence). With 0 bases removed from V and 4 bases from J, the gap between germline ends came to 12 bases. The CDR3 totals 15 residues. This chain's CDR3 is CSARDFRQVNEKLFF. The CDR3 nucleotides read TGCAGTGCTAGAGATTTTCGCCAGGTTAATGAAAAACTGTTTTTT.

This clonotype has just a few counts. The V call is TRBV5-1, the J call TRBJ2-7; TRBD1 matches 7 bases. The germline V gene has CDR1 SGHRS and CDR2 YFSETQ. V gave up 2 bases and J gave up 7 bases; unmatched junction bases: 9. CDR3 length: 14 amino acids. The CDR3 bases are TGCGCCAGCAGCTTCCGGGGACAGAGTGGAGAGCAGTACTTC. Translating gives CASSFRGQSGEQYF.

A few counts support this clonotype. The chain links TRBV10-3 to TRBJ1-1; 8 bases map to TRBD1. The CDR3 runs to 13 residues. In germline, CDR1 is ENHRY, CDR2 SYGVKD. V shed 6 bases, J shed 1 base, and the junction held 1 base outside the gene matches. The CDR3 sequence: CAISGTGNTEAFF. In DNA, the CDR3 is TGTGCCATCAGCGGGACAGGGAACACTGAAGCTTTCTTT.

This chain uses TRBV29-1 with TRBJ1-2; 7 positions agree with TRBD1. Germline CDR1 and CDR2: SQVTM and ANQGSEA. The V and J ends lost 7 bases and 8 bases, in that order; junction bases with no gene match: 7. The CDR3 loop spans 11 amino acids. As DNA, the CDR3 is TGCAGCGACCAGGGGGGTCACGGCTACACCTTC. It yields the protein CSDQGGHGYTF.

This clonotype came up many times. V gene TRBV12-3 or TRBV12-4 combines with J gene TRBJ2-3; TRBD1 is a possible D gene (5 bases). Trimming took off 6 bases at V and 6 bases at J, with 13 bases between the two ends. The CDR3 has 13 amino acids. CDR3 sequence: CASSQMAGDTQYF. For the CDR3, the DNA is TGTGCCAGCAGCCAAATGGCAGGGGATACGCAGTATTTT.

This clonotype has ten or more counts. V usage is TRBV28 and J usage is TRBJ2-7; D remains unclear. CDR3 length: 14 amino acids. Trimming cost V 3 bases and J 0 bases, with 9 bases left between them. Germline loops: CDR1 MDHEN, CDR2 SYDVKM. The CDR3 is CASSFYRASYEQYF. The CDR3 nucleotides are TGTGCCAGCAGTTTTTATCGGGCCTCCTACGAGCAGTACTTC.

This clonotype has more than one count but fewer than ten. This sequence joins TRBV19 and TRBJ1-5; 12 bases line up with TRBD1. The V gene end was trimmed by 4 bases and the J gene end by 7 bases; junction bases not matched to a gene: 2. The CDR3 has 14 residues. Germline V gives CDR1 LNHDA, CDR2 SQIVND (reference sequence). CDR3 residues: CASSTGTGGQPQHF. The CDR3 region has the DNA TGTGCCAGTAGTACCGGGACAGGGGGCCAGCCCCAGCATTTT.

This clonotype came up many times. This chain uses TRBV5-1 with TRBJ1-4; TRBD1 matches at 9 bases. There are 18 residues in the CDR3. Germline trimming cut 3 bases from V and 0 bases from J; bases unmatched to any gene: 9. CDR1 is SGHRS and CDR2 is YFSETQ in the germline V gene. CDR3 protein: CASSSIWDREATNEKLFF. CDR3 in DNA: TGCGCCAGCAGCTCGATCTGGGACAGGGAGGCAACTAATGAAAAACTGTTTTTT. Filled out from reference TRBV5-1 and TRBJ1-4, the complete variable domain reads KAGVTQTPRYLIKTRGQQVTLSCSPISGHRSVSWYQQTPGQGLQFLFEYFSETQRNKGNFPGRFSGRQFSNSRSEMNVSTLELGDSALYLCASSSIWDREATNEKLFFGSGTQLSVL.

The chain recombines TRBV5-6 with TRBJ2-4; possible D gene TRBD1, 7 bases. The ends were cut back, 6 bases at V and 1 base at J, with 17 bases in the middle. Germline V gives CDR1 SGHDT, CDR2 YYEEEE. This CDR3 region has 16 residues. CDR3 sequence (DNA): TGTGCCAGCAACCAGGGGGGCGCGGGGGCCAAAAACATTCAGTACTTC. Its translation is CASNQGGAGAKNIQYF.

This clonotype was counted many times. CDR3 nucleotide sequence: TGCAGCGGACTAGCGCCGCGGGGCTCCTACAATGAGCAGTTCTTC. This encodes CSGLAPRGSYNEQFF. V gene TRBV29-1 combines with J gene TRBJ2-1; TRBD2 matches at 8 bases. Unmatched junction bases numbered 8, after V lost 7 bases and J lost 0 bases. Germline loops: CDR1 SQVTM, CDR2 ANQGSEA. The CDR3 sequence is 15 residues long.

With respect to this clonotype: This may come from a read error, since a much larger clone is one base off. The chain employs TRBV29-1 and TRBJ2-1, with D hard to call. Germline CDR1 is SQVTM and CDR2 is ANQGSEA. This CDR3 comprises 12 residues. CDR3 protein: CSVEHNSHEQLF. The CDR3 DNA reads as TGCAGCGTTGAACATAACTCTCATGAGCAGCTCTTC.

This clonotype came up many times. The rearrangement joins TRBV2 to TRBJ1-1; 7 positions match TRBD1. CDR3 size: 14 residues. Germline V CDR1 and CDR2: SNHLY, FYNNEI. J gave up 6 bases and V 6 bases, and 10 bases lay outside the gene matches. The CDR3 DNA sequence: TGTGCCAGCAGCGCCGGACAGGAGGGGCCTGAAGCTTTCTTT. This sequence encodes CASSAGQEGPEAFF. Filled out from reference TRBV2 and TRBJ1-1, the complete variable domain reads EPEVTQTPSHQVTQMGQEVILRCVPISNHLYFYWYRQILGQKVEFLVSFYNNEISEKSEIFDDQFSVERPDGSNFTLKIRSTKLEDSAMYFCASSAGQEGPEAFFGQGTRLTVV.

This clonotype was detected ten times or more. This chain uses TRBV2 with TRBJ2-7, with a weak D call TRBD1 (5 bases). V dropped 6 bases and J dropped 2 bases, with 14 bases sitting between them. The CDR3 runs 14 residues. Germline V gene data show CDR1 as SNHLY and CDR2 as FYNNEI. CDR3 DNA: TGTGCCAGCAGAAGGCAGGGTGGTCCCTACGAGCAGTACTTC. Its translation: CASRRQGGPYEQYF. Together with reference TRBV2 and TRBJ2-7, the CDR3 gives the full variable domain: EPEVTQTPSHQVTQMGQEVILRCVPISNHLYFYWYRQILGQKVEFLVSFYNNEISEKSEIFDDQFSVERPDGSNFTLKIRSTKLEDSAMYFCASRRQGGPYEQYFGPGTRLTVT.

This clonotype has ten or more counts. This chain links TRBV7-8 with TRBJ2-7; TRBD1 aligns across 9 bases. The ends lost 5 bases at V and 1 base at J; junction bases unmatched: 12. The CDR3 is 17 amino acids. The germline CDR1 and CDR2 sequences are SGHVS and FQNEAQ. The chain's CDR3 is CASSNPGEDRGSYEQYF. CDR3 in DNA: TGTGCCAGCAGCAACCCGGGGGAGGACAGGGGTTCCTACGAGCAGTACTTC.